This T cell receptor beta chain was captured in a study of T cell responses to AZD1222 COVID-19 vaccine. Profiling relied on immunoSEQ multiplex PCR, and the TCRdb table lists in-frame clones only, not all of them. In the table there are around 140,000 clones, 90% of which are singletons. The material was peripheral blood, obtained 28 days after the second AZD1222 dose. The origin of this receptor is an adult who received the AZD1222 COVID-19 vaccine.

CDR3 residues: CASSLSQKLFF. The CDR3 region has the DNA TGTGCCAGCAGTTTATCCCAGAAGCTGTTTTTT. V is TRBV28 and J is TRBJ1-4; D not certain. Germline-derived CDR1 and CDR2 are MDHEN and SYDVKM. V was pared by 1 base and J by 14 bases, with 8 bases between. There are 11 residues in the CDR3.